Sequencing of this TCR beta chain was carried out in a study of identifying expanded T cells in peripheral blood (dated by TCRdb to about 2019). Broadly, across the study: Separate aliquots of the same genomic DNA pool were sequenced to produce technical replicates, and four replicates were compared in pairs.

The paper's findings and limits, for the study overall: In all healthy donors, the variance in clone template counts between samples taken around 14 days apart rose significantly as total template count increased. Across all healthy-donor time intervals, the beta-binomial model significantly lowered both the number of clones called differentially abundant and the false-positive rate. The binomial model flagged 0.9 to 1.5 differentially abundant clones between technical replicates, compared with about 16 over about two weeks and 19 over about four weeks. It was expected by the authors that biological variance in healthy repertoires might increase further over much longer intervals, such as months to years.

In the case of this clone: Its antigen is not yet known. Per-base quality was not reported, and no clone a single base away is much larger than it.

TCRbeta CDR3 regions were profiled by bias-controlled multiplex PCR amplification of genomic DNA with the immunoSEQ Assay. The authors' pipeline ran thus. To quantify the absolute abundance of each unique TCRbeta CDR3 region, the sequences were collapsed and filtered. Differential abundance was tested with a binomial (Fisher-equivalent) model and with a beta-binomial model adding time-dependent variance fitted from healthy donors. Any clone with fewer than 5 combined templates was excluded, and a clone was called differentially abundant if its Benjamini-Hochberg FDR was below 0.01. Using the form v = (b*log(k)+a)^2, the beta-binomial variance was modeled as a function of the total template count across the two samples. TCRdb limited this immuneACCESS table to in-frame rearrangements with V and J called. A share of clones is missing; checked studies link under half to unresolved V genes, and the rest is unexplained. The DNA gave D and trimming, while V, J and clone size come from that table. The sample table holds tens of thousands of clones, of which nearly 90% were seen once. Under 6.5% of the sample rests with the top ten.

At the junction V is shortened by 4 bases and J by 0 bases, with 12 bases in between. Per the germline V gene (reference sequence), MNHEY is the CDR1 and SMNVEV is the CDR2. The CDR3 runs 15 amino acids, cysteine and phenylalanine included. The DNA shown is the 45-base CDR3, in frame from base 1. No immune events such as infections were documented for the healthy donors during the collection period. Time-dependent variance in a beta-binomial model of T-cell clone differential abundance was calibrated using healthy-donor blood repertoires as a training cohort. There were ten or so healthy donors in the training cohort, of whom 3 were female and 7 were male. On average the donors were approximately 42 years old, and their ages spanned about 29 to 65 years. Obtained from a commercial supplier, whole blood was collected from each healthy donor at three time points set around two weeks apart. For immunosequencing, genomic DNA was extracted from unsorted whole blood.

The rearrangement joined TRBV27 to TRBJ2-5, with a tentative D gene TRBD2 over 5 matching bases. This TCR was sampled from a person between 18 and 75 years old in good health. The sequencing sample was made of blood. In nucleotides, the sequence is TGTGCCAGCAGTTCCCGAGGGCGGTACCAAGAGACCCAGTACTTC. It translates to CASSSRGRYQETQYF.